Shown below are 30 T cell receptor beta chains from a single sample sequenced in a study of T cells in localized non-small cell lung cancer. Sequenced by immunoSEQ multiplex PCR; TCRdb stores in-frame clones only, minus some. The sample records 25,000 to 30,000 clones, roughly 90% being singletons. Source: peripheral blood mononuclear cells, taken before any cancer treatment. Receptors originate from a woman aged 35 to 70 with stage III lung adenocarcinoma.

The rearrangement links TRBV2 to TRBJ1-5, with D uncertain. Trimming left V 2 bases short and J 2 bases short, with 7 bases between. This CDR3 has 14 residues. The germline gives CDR1 SNHLY, CDR2 FYNNEI. CDR3: CASSELLRNQPQHF. DNA for the CDR3: TGTGCCAGCAGTGAACTGCTCCGCAATCAGCCCCAGCATTTT.

This sequence joins TRBV6-5 and TRBJ1-1, with D possibly matching TRBD1 (5 bases). Germline V gives CDR1 MNHEY, CDR2 SVGAGI. The CDR3 has 12 amino acids. V was shortened by 1 base and J by 6 bases, with 6 bases between the two germline ends. The CDR3 loop is CASSYWGSEAFF. DNA of the CDR3: TGTGCCAGCAGTTACTGGGGCTCTGAAGCTTTCTTT.

This clone came up a few times. The V gene is TRBV5-1, the J gene TRBJ1-1; no clear D. Germline-derived CDR1 and CDR2 are SGHRS and YFSETQ. V lost 3 bases and J 2 bases, leaving 14 bases between the germline ends. The CDR3 length is 15 residues. The chain's CDR3 is CASSSDGLGNTEAFF. CDR3 nucleotide sequence: TGCGCCAGCAGCTCGGACGGGCTCGGCAACACTGAAGCTTTCTTT.

The table lists this clone with a count of one. This rearrangement joins TRBV16 to TRBJ2-5; TRBD1 might be the D (5 bases). There are 13 residues in the CDR3. V dropped 0 bases and J dropped 3 bases, with 5 bases sitting between them. CDR1 and CDR2 (germline): KGHSY, FQNENV. The CDR3, as DNA: TGTGCCAGCAGCCAATCAGGGGAAGAGACCCAGTACTTC. It is translated as CASSQSGEETQYF. The variable domain in full, completed from reference TRBV16 and TRBJ2-5, reads GEEVAQTPKHLVRGEGQKAKLYCAPIKGHSYVFWYQQVLKNEFKFLISFQNENVFDETGMPKERFSAKCLPNSPCSLEIQATKLEDSAVYFCASSQSGEETQYFGPGTRLLVL.

This chain links TRBV5-1 with TRBJ1-2, with D perhaps matching TRBD1 (6 bases). CDR3 length: 14 amino acids. Germline CDR1 is SGHRS and CDR2 is YFSETQ. With 3 bases removed from V and 4 bases from J, the gap between germline ends came to 13 bases. The CDR3 nucleotides read TGCGCCAGCAGCTCCGCGGACAGCAGCTATGGCTACACCTTC. Translation: CASSSADSSYGYTF.

This clone was seen just once. CDR3 loop: CASSSQEREITGELFF. The CDR3 nucleotides are TGTGCCAGCAGCTCCCAGGAGCGGGAGATCACCGGGGAGCTGTTTTTT. The chain recombines TRBV7-9 with TRBJ2-2, with 8 bases aligning to TRBD2. V trimming: 4 bases; J trimming: 4 bases; junction bases outside the gene matches: 8. CDR1 is SEHNR and CDR2 is FQNEAQ in the germline V gene (reference sequence). CDR3 length equals 16 residues. Full variable domain (rest looked up from reference TRBV7-9 and TRBJ2-2): DTGVSQNPRHKITKRGQNVTFRCDPISEHNRLYWYRQTLGQGPEFLTYFQNEAQLEKSRLLSDRFSAERPKGSFSTLEIQRTEQGDSAMYLCASSSQEREITGELFFGEGSRLTVL.

This sequence joins TRBV7-6 and TRBJ2-3; D ambiguous. This CDR3 spans 13 amino acids. CDR1 is SGHVS, CDR2 FNYEAQ, per germline. Trimming removed 4 bases at V and 2 bases at J, with 7 bases between. The DNA for the CDR3 is TGTGCCAGCAGCTCCGGTTCCACAGATACGCAGTATTTT. Translation: CASSSGSTDTQYF.

This chain links TRBV19 with TRBJ2-2, with 7 bases lining up with TRBD1. CDR3 length equals 15 residues. The V and J ends lost 9 bases and 1 base, in that order; junction bases with no gene match: 8. Germline CDR1 and CDR2: LNHDA and SQIVND (reference sequence). CDR3 in amino acids: CASETGWWNTGELFF. CDR3 nucleotides: TGTGCCAGCGAGACAGGGTGGTGGAACACCGGGGAGCTGTTTTTT.

The rearrangement links TRBV6-6 to TRBJ2-5; 10 nucleotides match TRBD1. CDR1 is MNHNY and CDR2 is SVGAGI in the germline V gene (reference sequence). This CDR3 spans 16 amino acids. J gave up 7 bases and V 2 bases, and 10 bases lay outside the gene matches. CDR3 sequence reads: CASSYQTGGGSGTQYF. For the CDR3, the DNA is TGTGCCAGCAGTTACCAGACAGGGGGCGGTTCTGGGACCCAGTACTTC.

The chain recombines TRBV19 with TRBJ2-1, with a weak D call TRBD2 (6 bases). The CDR3 extends over 14 amino acids. Trimming left V 7 bases short and J 5 bases short, with 15 bases between. Germline CDR1 and CDR2: LNHDA and SQIVND (reference sequence). This CDR3 is CASTPSGLHNEQFF. The CDR3 nucleotides read TGTGCCAGTACCCCCAGCGGGCTTCACAATGAGCAGTTCTTC.

The V call is TRBV7-8, the J call TRBJ1-2; D perhaps matches TRBD1 (5 bases). V shed 0 bases and J shed 7 bases, with 12 bases lying between them. The CDR3 loop spans 14 amino acids. In germline, CDR1 is SGHVS, CDR2 FQNEAQ. The CDR3 DNA reads TGTGCCAGCAGCTTAGCGTCGGGCAGGGTTGGCTACACCTTC. It specifies CASSLASGRVGYTF. Complete variable domain (other parts from reference TRBV7-8 and TRBJ1-2): GAGVSQSPRYKVAKRGQDVALRCDPISGHVSLFWYQQALGQGPEFLTYFQNEAQLDKSGLPSDRFFAERPEGSVSTLKIQRTQQEDSAVYLCASSLASGRVGYTFGSGTRLTVV.

This sequence joins TRBV11-2 and TRBJ2-7; a weak D match, TRBD1 (5 bases). The V end lost 4 bases, the J end lost 1 base, and 14 bases lay between the germline ends. CDR1 and CDR2 (germline): SGHAT, FQNNGV. The CDR3 is made up of 15 amino acids. The CDR3 loop is CASSSVHTGSYEQYF. In DNA, the CDR3 is TGTGCCAGCAGCTCCGTTCACACAGGATCCTACGAGCAGTACTTC. The variable domain in full, completed from reference TRBV11-2 and TRBJ2-7, reads EAGVAQSPRYKIIEKRQSVAFWCNPISGHATLYWYQQILGQGPKLLIQFQNNGVVDDSQLPKDRFSAERLKGVDSTLKIQPAKLEDSAVYLCASSSVHTGSYEQYFGPGTRLTVT.

The chain is built from TRBV27 and TRBJ2-1; 7 bases are shared with TRBD2. V lost 3 bases to trimming and J lost 1 base; unmatched junction nucleotides: 6. Germline CDR1 MNHEY, CDR2 SMNVEV (reference sequence). The CDR3 spans 16 residues. CDR3 in DNA: TGTGCCAGCAGTTTTAAGAGAGCGGGATCCTACAATGAGCAGTTCTTC. Its protein is CASSFKRAGSYNEQFF.

Remarks on this clone: Germline and junction disagree at one end, which may indicate a read error. CDR3 DNA: TGCGCCAACAGCCCCATGGGACGGCAAGAGACCCAGTACTTC. This gives the protein CANSPMGRQETQYF. This chain joins TRBV5-1 and TRBJ2-5, with D perhaps TRBD1 or TRBD2 (5 bases each). This CDR3 is 14 amino acids long. CDR1 and CDR2 from the germline V gene are SGHRS and YFSETQ.

This clone was found once. This sequence joins TRBV19 and TRBJ1-1; TRBD1 matches 8 bases. Germline assignment: CDR1 LNHDA and CDR2 SQIVND (reference sequence). CDR3 length: 15 amino acids. J was trimmed by 12 bases and V by 0 bases; bases with no gene match: 12. CDR3 sequence (DNA): TGTGCCAGTAGTATAGAACCCAGGGGGCGCCCAGAAACTTTCTTT. The encoded protein is CASSIEPRGRPETFF. Using reference TRBV19 and TRBJ1-1 for the parts outside the CDR3, the full variable domain is DGGITQSPKYLFRKEGQNVTLSCEQNLNHDAMYWYRQDPGQGLRLIYYSQIVNDFQKGDIAEGYSVSREKKESFPLTVTSAQKNPTAFYLCASSIEPRGRPETFFGQGTRLTVV.

The genes are TRBV7-9 and TRBJ2-3; D possibly corresponds to TRBD2 (6 bases). V lost 3 bases and J 4 bases, leaving 11 bases between the germline ends. In germline, CDR1 is SEHNR, CDR2 FQNEAQ (reference sequence). This CDR3 has 14 amino acids. The DNA of the CDR3 is TGTGCCAGCAGCTTGGGCCGCGGGGCAGATACGCAGTATTTT. Encoded protein: CASSLGRGADTQYF. The whole variable domain, remainder taken from reference TRBV7-9 and TRBJ2-3, is DTGVSQNPRHKITKRGQNVTFRCDPISEHNRLYWYRQTLGQGPEFLTYFQNEAQLEKSRLLSDRFSAERPKGSFSTLEIQRTEQGDSAMYLCASSLGRGADTQYFGPGTRLTVL.

This clone came up once. This chain uses TRBV5-1 with TRBJ2-1, with 10 bases that match TRBD1. This CDR3 region has 16 residues. CDR1 SGHRS and CDR2 YFSETQ come from the germline V gene. Trimming cost V 0 bases and J 5 bases; bases outside gene matches: 5. Here the CDR3 reads CASSLVGDRGHNEQFF. As DNA, the CDR3 is TGCGCCAGCAGCTTGGTTGGGGACAGGGGACACAATGAGCAGTTCTTC.

V is TRBV7-8 and J is TRBJ1-2; 7 bases are a match to TRBD1. Trimming removed 1 base from V and 8 bases from J; junction bases left unmatched: 4. The CDR3 has 13 residues. CDR1 is SGHVS, CDR2 FQNEAQ, per germline. The CDR3 nucleotides are TGTGCCAGCAGCTTAGAGGGGGCGAGGGGCTACACCTTC. Residues: CASSLEGARGYTF.

This clone has more than one count but fewer than ten. This same CDR3 is encoded by further DNA sequences in the sample. The V call is TRBV6-1, the J call TRBJ1-3; unclear D gene. V was shortened by 1 base and J by 0 bases, with 7 bases between the two germline ends. CDR1 is MNHNS, CDR2 SASEGT, per germline. The CDR3 is 15 amino acids. The CDR3 DNA is TGTGCCAGCAGTGAAGACCTCCTCTCTGGAAACACCATATATTTT. It yields the protein CASSEDLLSGNTIYF.

As DNA, the CDR3 is TGTGCCAGCAGTGAGTTAGGGGCCCGGAATTCACCCCTCCACTTT. Translating gives CASSELGARNSPLHF. The V and J genes are TRBV6-4 and TRBJ1-6; possibly TRBD1 for D (5 bases). This CDR3 contains 15 residues. Trimming left V 3 bases short and J 7 bases short, with 13 bases between. Looked up from germline, CDR1 is MRHNA and CDR2 is SNTAGT.

The chain employs TRBV18 and TRBJ1-6, with D possibly matching TRBD1 (6 bases). V shed 2 bases and J shed 5 bases, with 10 bases lying between them. This CDR3 region has 15 residues. Germline CDR1 reads KGHSH; CDR2 reads LQKENI. DNA for the CDR3: TGTGCCAGCTCACCAGTCAGGGGAGATAATTCACCCCTCCACTTT. Its protein product is CASSPVRGDNSPLHF. The full variable domain, its missing parts supplied by reference TRBV18 and TRBJ1-6, is NAGVMQNPRHLVRRRGQEARLRCSPMKGHSHVYWYRQLPEEGLKFMVYLQKENIIDESGMPKERFSAEFPKEGPSILRIQQVVRGDSAAYFCASSPVRGDNSPLHFGNGTRLTVT.

The rearrangement uses TRBV6-5 and TRBJ1-5; possibly TRBD1 for D (6 bases). The V and J ends lost 3 bases and 2 bases respectively, with 11 bases between them. This CDR3 is 15 amino acids long. Looked up from germline, CDR1 is MNHEY and CDR2 is SVGAGI. The CDR3 region is CASSYGGLGNQPQHF. The CDR3 region has the DNA TGTGCCAGCAGTTATGGGGGCCTCGGCAATCAGCCCCAGCATTTT.

The genes are TRBV7-2 and TRBJ1-5; D is uncertain. Germline V lookup: CDR1 SGHTA, CDR2 FQGNSA. The CDR3 runs 12 residues. Deletions cut 5 bases from V and 9 bases from J, with 11 bases between. CDR3 region: CASSRREGPQHF. CDR3 nucleotides: TGTGCCAGCAGCCGCCGTGAGGGGCCCCAGCATTTT.

The chain recombines TRBV19 with TRBJ2-3, with 14 bases aligning to TRBD2. The CDR3 runs 18 residues. V lost 4 bases, J lost 3 bases, and 9 bases stayed unmatched. Germline V gene data show CDR1 as LNHDA and CDR2 as SQIVND (reference sequence). The DNA for the CDR3 is TGTGCCAGTAGTACATACGGGACTAGCGGGAGAGTAACAGATACGCAGTATTTT. Amino acids: CASSTYGTSGRVTDTQYF.

Comment on this clone: An end of the junction does not agree with germline; a read error may underlie this. This sequence joins TRBV11-3 and TRBJ2-3; D is possibly TRBD1 (5 bases). The CDR3 is 13 residues long. Germline V gene sequence: CDR1 SGHNT, CDR2 YENEEA. In DNA form, the CDR3 reads TGTGCCAGCGGCTTATCAGGGACAGATACGCAGTATTTT. Its protein is CASGLSGTDTQYF.

This clone was detected only once. This chain joins TRBV6-1 and TRBJ1-3; D possibly corresponds to TRBD1 (6 bases). This CDR3 comprises 16 residues. Trimming cost V 5 bases and J 5 bases, with 19 bases left between them. CDR1 and CDR2 (germline): MNHNS, SASEGT. CDR3 sequence (DNA): TGTGCCAGCAGTCAAGGGGGGCAGGGGCTCAGAAACACCATATATTTT. The encoded protein is CASSQGGQGLRNTIYF.

CDR3: CASSFDLNTEAFF. CDR3 bases: TGTGCCAGCAGCTTTGACTTGAACACTGAAGCTTTCTTT. The chain links TRBV5-5 to TRBJ1-1; unclear D gene. Trimming removed 2 bases at V and 0 bases at J, with 5 bases between. There are 13 residues in the CDR3. Germline assignment: CDR1 SGHKS and CDR2 YYEKEE (reference sequence).

This clone has just one count. The rearrangement joins TRBV7-8 to TRBJ1-5, with D possibly TRBD1 on 6 matching bases. The V gene's germline CDR1 is SGHVS and CDR2 FQNEAQ. This CDR3 is built from 15 residues. Trimming stripped 4 bases from V and 2 bases from J, with 12 bases between. The CDR3 spells CASSSGGGGNQPQHF. The CDR3 DNA reads TGTGCCAGCAGCTCCGGTGGGGGCGGCAATCAGCCCCAGCATTTT.

The J gene is TRBJ2-2, the V gene TRBV10-3, with TRBD2 matching 7 bases. The CDR3 consists of 15 residues. Unmatched junction bases numbered 7, after V lost 4 bases and J lost 5 bases. Germline V gives CDR1 ENHRY, CDR2 SYGVKD. In DNA, the CDR3 is TGTGCCATCAGTGTACGGGGGGAAGAGACCGGGGAGCTGTTTTTT. This translates into CAISVRGEETGELFF.

V and J are TRBV5-1 and TRBJ1-1, with D possibly being TRBD1 (6 bases). Germline-derived CDR1 and CDR2 are SGHRS and YFSETQ. V shed 0 bases and J shed 4 bases, with 13 bases lying between them. The CDR3 length is 15 residues. This CDR3 reads CASSLAGGPGTEAFF. The CDR3 region has the DNA TGCGCCAGCAGCTTGGCCGGGGGGCCTGGCACTGAAGCTTTCTTT.